This TCR beta chain originates from a study of blood T cells in healthy people across ages. Next came a second PCR, run for about 6 to 12 cycles, which used a sample-barcoded 5' primer along with a J-beta primer mix. Each of the cDNA molecules was tagged by a template-switch adaptor with 12 random nucleotides. No fewer than 2.5 million CDR3-containing paired-end reads came from each sample. Via MiXCR, TCRdb re-called the 5' RACE reads, giving one row per CDR3 protein. The data show more than 700,000 distinct CDR3 sequences, approximately 55% seen once. A word on this clonotype: What it binds is not known.

Study-wide findings and caveats: Shifts in expanded clonotypes may have been confounded by donor CMV status, which was unknown. Comparison with aged donors showed that long-lived donors had more naive CD4+ cells and higher diversity.

Germline V lookup: CDR1 SGHVS, CDR2 FNYEAQ. The CDR3 spans 14 residues. V was pared by 1 base and J by 0 bases, with 7 bases between. The V call is TRBV7-6, the J call TRBJ2-7, with D unresolved. The sequence came from a man of 80 years or more in good health. The material sequenced was blood. In DNA, the CDR3 is TGTGCCAGCAGCTTAGGCCCTGCCTCCTACGAGCAGTACTTC. Amino acids: CASSLGPASYEQYF. Together with reference TRBV7-6 and TRBJ2-7, the CDR3 gives the full variable domain: GAGVSQSPRYKVTKRGQDVALRCDPISGHVSLYWYRQALGQGPEFLTYFNYEAQQDKSGLPNDRFSAERPEGSISTLTIQRTEQRDSAMYRCASSLGPASYEQYFGPGTRLTVT.